Sequencing of this TCR beta chain was carried out in a study of spatial heterogeneity in lung cancer. Study details: Within tumor regions, the number of TCR transcripts tracked closely with a T cell module score obtained from matched bulk RNA-seq. Raw sequencing reads included, on average, more than eight appearances of each unique TCR and UMI combination. General study points: The number of expanded tumor alpha and beta chains correlated with mutation number.

TCR cDNA molecules were tagged individually, and each one carried a unique molecular identifier. TCRdb used MiXCR to reprocess the 5' RACE reads, holding one entry per CDR3 protein. Among about 28,000 distinct CDR3 sequences listed, less than 9% were seen once. CDR3 length equals 13 residues. Trimming shortened V by 4 bases and J by 5 bases, and 12 bases separated the two germline ends. Germline CDR1 is LGHDT and CDR2 is YNNKEL (reference sequence). A note on this clonotype: Its antigen is still unknown.

Time point described: sample taken at primary tumor resection. The input material, whole RNA from tumor, nontumor lung or frozen PBMC, was sequenced unsorted. The specimen comprised lung tumor tissue, sampled at surgery. The TCR was taken from a male donor with early-stage non-small cell lung cancer. This rearrangement joins TRBV3-1 to TRBJ2-7; D is perhaps TRBD1 (6 bases). The CDR3, as DNA: TGTGCCAGCAGCCGTATAGCAGGGGACGAGCAGTACTTC. Protein: CASSRIAGDEQYF.